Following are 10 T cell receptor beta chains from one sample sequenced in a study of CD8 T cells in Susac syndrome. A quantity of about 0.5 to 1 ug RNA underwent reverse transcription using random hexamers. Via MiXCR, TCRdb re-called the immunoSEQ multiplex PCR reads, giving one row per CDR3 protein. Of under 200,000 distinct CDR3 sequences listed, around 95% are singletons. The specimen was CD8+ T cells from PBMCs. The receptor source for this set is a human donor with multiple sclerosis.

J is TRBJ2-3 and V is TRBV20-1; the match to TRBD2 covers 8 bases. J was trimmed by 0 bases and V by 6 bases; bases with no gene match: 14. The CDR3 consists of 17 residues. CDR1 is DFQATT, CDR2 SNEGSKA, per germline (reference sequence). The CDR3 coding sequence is TGCAGTGCCATTCTGCCTTCCGCTAGCGGGAGCACAGATACGCAGTATTTT. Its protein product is CSAILPSASGSTDTQYF.

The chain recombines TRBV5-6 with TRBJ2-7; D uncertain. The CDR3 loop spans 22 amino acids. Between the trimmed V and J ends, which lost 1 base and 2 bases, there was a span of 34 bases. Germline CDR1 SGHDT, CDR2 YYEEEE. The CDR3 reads CASSLLHVGPNSLFDLTYEQYF. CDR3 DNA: TGTGCCAGCAGCTTGTTACACGTCGGCCCCAATAGCCTGTTTGACTTAACCTACGAGCAGTACTTC.

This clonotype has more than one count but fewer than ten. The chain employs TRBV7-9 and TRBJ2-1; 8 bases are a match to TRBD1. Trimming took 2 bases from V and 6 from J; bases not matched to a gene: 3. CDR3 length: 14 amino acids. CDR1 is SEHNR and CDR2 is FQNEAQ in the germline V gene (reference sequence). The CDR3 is CASSLRTGSNEQFF. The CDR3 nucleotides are TGTGCCAGCAGCTTACGGACAGGGTCCAATGAGCAGTTCTTC.

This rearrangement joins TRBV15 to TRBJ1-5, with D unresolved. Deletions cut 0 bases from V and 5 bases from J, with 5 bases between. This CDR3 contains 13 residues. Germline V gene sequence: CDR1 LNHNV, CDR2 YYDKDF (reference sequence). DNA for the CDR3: TGTGCCACCAGCAGAGATCAGGATCAGCCCCAGCATTTT. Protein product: CATSRDQDQPQHF.

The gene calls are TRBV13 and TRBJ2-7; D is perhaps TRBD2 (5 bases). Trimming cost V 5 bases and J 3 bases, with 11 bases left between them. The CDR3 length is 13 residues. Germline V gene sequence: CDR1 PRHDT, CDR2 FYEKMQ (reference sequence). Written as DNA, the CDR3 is TGTGCCAGCAGCCCTCCTCGGGGCTACGAGCAGTACTTC. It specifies CASSPPRGYEQYF.

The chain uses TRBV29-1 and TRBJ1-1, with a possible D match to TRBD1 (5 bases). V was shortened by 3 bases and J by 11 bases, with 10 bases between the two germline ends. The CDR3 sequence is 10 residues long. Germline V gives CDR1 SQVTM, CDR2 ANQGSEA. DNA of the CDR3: TGCAGCGTTGAGTCTGGGGGGGCTTTCTTT. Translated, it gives CSVESGGAFF.

CDR3 in DNA: TGCAGCGTTGATATCGTAAGGAGATACACTGAAGCTTTCTTT. Amino acids: CSVDIVRRYTEAFF. The gene calls are TRBV29-1 and TRBJ1-1, with D uncertain. Germline values: CDR1 SQVTM, CDR2 ANQGSEA. V was trimmed by 3 bases and J by 3 bases, leaving 14 bases between them. This CDR3 comprises 14 residues.

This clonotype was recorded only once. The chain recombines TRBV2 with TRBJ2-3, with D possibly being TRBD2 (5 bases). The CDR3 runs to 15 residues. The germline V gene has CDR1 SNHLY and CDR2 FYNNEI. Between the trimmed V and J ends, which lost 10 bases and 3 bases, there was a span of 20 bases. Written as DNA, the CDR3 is TGTGCCATCTACCCGGGCCCAAGAGGGACAGATACGCAGTATTTT. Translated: CAIYPGPRGTDTQYF.

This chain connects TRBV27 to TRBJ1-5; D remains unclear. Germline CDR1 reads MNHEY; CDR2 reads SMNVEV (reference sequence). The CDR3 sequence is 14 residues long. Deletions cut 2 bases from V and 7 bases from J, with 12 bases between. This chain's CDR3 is CASSLRRWLQPQHF. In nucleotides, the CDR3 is TGTGCCAGCAGTTTAAGGCGCTGGCTGCAGCCCCAGCATTTT.

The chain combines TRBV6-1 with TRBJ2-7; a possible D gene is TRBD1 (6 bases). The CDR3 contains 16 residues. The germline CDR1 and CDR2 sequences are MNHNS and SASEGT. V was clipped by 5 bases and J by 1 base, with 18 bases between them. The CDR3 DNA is TGTGCCAGCAGTCCTTACAGGGCAGGGCCTTCCTACGAGCAGTACTTC. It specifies CASSPYRAGPSYEQYF.